Listed below are T cell receptor beta chains from one sample, sequenced in a study of cytomegalovirus exposure and HLA in healthy donors. TCRdb's copy holds only in-frame clones and misses some; the assay was immunoSEQ multiplex PCR. In the table there are over 110,000 clones, over 60% of which are singletons. Input material: PBMCs. The receptors were sampled from a male donor in good health and CMV-seropositive. The CDR3 runs from the conserved cysteine through the conserved F or W. Each record gives: J gene, D gene, clone size, V gene, CDR3 protein, CDR3 DNA. D genes are given only for firm matches. Clone size is given for some rows only: seen once, a few or many times, or a class if the clone is expanded.

TRBJ1-5 TRBD1 once TRBV28 CASRDIRGTHF TGTGCCAGCAGGGATATCAGGGGGACGCATTTT
TRBJ2-1 - - TRBV7-9 CSSSQDVNEQFF TGTTCCAGCAGCCAGGATGTGAATGAGCAGTTCTTC
TRBJ2-2 - - TRBV9 CASGGTNQGTGELFF TGTGCCAGCGGGGGGACCAACCAAGGCACCGGGGAGCTGTTTTTT
TRBJ1-5 - - TRBV2 CASSADSHSNQPQHF TGTGCCAGCAGCGCTGACAGCCATAGCAATCAGCCCCAGCATTTT
TRBJ1-5 - - TRBV7-6 CASSSSGENQPQHF TGTGCCAGCAGCTCGTCAGGGGAAAATCAGCCCCAGCATTTT
TRBJ2-2 - - TRBV10-2 CASSETGGVSTGELFF TGCGCCAGCAGTGAAACAGGTGGGGTCTCCACCGGGGAGCTGTTTTTT
TRBJ2-6 - - TRBV19 CASNSNRNSGANVLTF TGTGCCAGTAACTCAAACAGGAACTCTGGGGCCAACGTCCTGACTTTC
TRBJ1-4 - - TRBV9 CASSPPTGNHNEKLFF TGTGCCAGCAGCCCCCCCACAGGGAACCATAATGAAAAACTGTTTTTT
TRBJ2-7 TRBD2 - TRBV4-1 CASSQGLRAYEQYF TGCGCCAGCAGCCAGGGACTAAGAGCCTACGAGCAGTACTTC
TRBJ1-2 TRBD1 - TRBV13 CASSERQGSYGYTF TGTGCCAGCAGCGAAAGACAGGGGAGCTATGGCTACACCTTC
TRBJ2-1 - - TRBV4-3 CASSPHGIGTNRGEQFF TGCGCCAGCAGCCCCCACGGTATCGGTACGAATAGGGGGGAGCAGTTCTTC
TRBJ2-7 TRBD2 - TRBV14 CASSQASSGTKPYEQYF TGTGCCAGCAGCCAAGCTTCCTCCGGGACTAAGCCCTACGAGCAGTACTTC
TRBJ2-3 TRBD2 - TRBV5-1 CASTSGGRTDTQYF TGCGCCAGTACTAGCGGGGGGCGCACAGATACGCAGTATTTT
TRBJ1-2 - few TRBV13 CASSEYPGGGRANYGYTF TGTGCCAGCAGCGAATACCCCGGGGGCGGGAGAGCTAACTATGGCTACACCTTC
TRBJ2-1 - - TRBV6-4 CASSDSGERSYNEQFF TGTGCCAGCAGTGACTCAGGGGAACGGTCCTACAATGAGCAGTTCTTC
TRBJ2-1 - - TRBV4-1 CASSQDGDEQFF TGCGCCAGCAGCCAAGATGGAGATGAGCAGTTCTTC
TRBJ1-2 TRBD1 - TRBV5-6 CASRRQGTDGYTF TGTGCCAGCAGGCGACAGGGAACCGATGGCTACACCTTC
TRBJ1-2 - - TRBV18 CASSPPPGGGSRGYTF TGTGCCAGCTCACCACCGCCGGGGGGGGGCTCACGCGGCTACACCTTC
TRBJ2-5 - - TRBV6-5 CASSYRGAEETQYF TGTGCCAGCAGTTACCGGGGGGCGGAAGAGACCCAGTACTTC
TRBJ2-1 - - TRBV29-1 CSVTERLYNEQFF TGCAGCGTTACAGAGCGGTTGTACAATGAGCAGTTCTTC
TRBJ2-7 TRBD2 - TRBV27 CASKALPPGLAGVEQYF TGTGCCAGCAAGGCCCTCCCCCCGGGACTAGCGGGAGTTGAGCAGTACTTC
TRBJ1-3 - - TRBV27 CASSLRLTGSSGNTIYF TGTGCCAGCAGTTTAAGGCTGACAGGAAGCTCTGGAAACACCATATATTTT
TRBJ1-2 - - TRBV2 CASTAAGAYGYTF TGTGCCAGCACCGCTGCAGGGGCCTATGGCTACACCTTC
TRBJ1-2 - - TRBV7-9 CASSLLFEEGYTF TGTGCCAGCAGCTTACTGTTCGAGGAGGGCTACACCTTC
TRBJ2-7 TRBD1 - TRBV7-3 CASSSLPTGAPHEQYF TGTGCCAGCAGCTCGCTCCCGACAGGGGCCCCCCACGAGCAGTACTTC
TRBJ2-6 TRBD1 - TRBV30 CAWSFGTGFSGANVLTF TGTGCCTGGAGTTTCGGGACAGGCTTCTCTGGGGCCAACGTCCTGACTTTC
TRBJ2-3 TRBD2 - TRBV7-8 CASSLGRTRSSDTQYF TGTGCCAGCAGCTTAGGGAGGACTAGATCATCAGATACGCAGTATTTT
TRBJ2-1 - - TRBV14 CASSLESYNEQFF TGTGCCAGCAGCCTCGAGAGTTACAATGAGCAGTTCTTC
TRBJ2-7 - - TRBV5-5 CASSLIDRPYEQYF TGTGCCAGCAGCTTGATTGACAGGCCCTACGAGCAGTACTTC
TRBJ1-6 - - TRBV10-3 CAISDTGGQYNSPLHF TGTGCCATCAGTGATACGGGGGGCCAATATAATTCACCCCTCCACTTT